This is a list of T cell receptor beta chains from one sample in a study of response to subunit inactivated influenza vaccine. TCRdb recomputed calls from the RT-PCR reads with MiXCR, one row per CDR3 protein. The table records 600,000 to 850,000 distinct CDR3 sequences, around 15% of them present only once. The sample here was PBMCs from blood, taken roughly 15 days before vaccination. These receptors originate from a middle-aged man who received an inactivated influenza vaccine. Each CDR3 is given with its conserved first and last residue. The D gene is left open where the match is weak. Some rows have no size entry. The others give once, few or many, or a class for an expanded clone.

abundance	v_gene	d_gene	j_gene	CDR3nt	CDR3aa
many	TRBV18	TRBD1	TRBJ2-5	TGTGCCAGCTCAGTAAACCAGGGGGCCGGAGAGACCCAGTACTTC	CASSVNQGAGETQYF
few	TRBV30	-	TRBJ1-4	TGTGCCTGGAGTGAGCGTGCAGACTCCTATGAAAAACTGTTTTTT	CAWSERADSYEKLFF
-	TRBV6-5	-	TRBJ2-3	TGTGCCAGCAGTTCGGGTAACACGGCAGATACGCAGTATTTT	CASSSGNTADTQYF
few	TRBV12-3/TRBV12-4	TRBD1	TRBJ1-2	TGTGCCAGCAGCCGACAGGGACCGTTTAACTATGGCTACACCTTC	CASSRQGPFNYGYTF
few	TRBV15	-	TRBJ1-1	TGTGCCACCAGCCGAGAGTGGGGAATGAACACTGAAGCTTTCTTT	CATSREWGMNTEAFF
-	TRBV10-3	-	TRBJ2-5	TGTGCCATCAGTGACAGGGAGCAAGAGACCCAGTACTTC	CAISDREQETQYF
few	TRBV7-6	-	TRBJ1-4	TGTGCCAGCAGCTTAGAAGGACAGCCGCTGACTAATGAAAAACTGTTTTTT	CASSLEGQPLTNEKLFF
-	TRBV27	TRBD2	TRBJ2-3	TGTGCCAGCAGTTTATTCCCTAGCGGGAGCCCAGATACGCAGTATTTT	CASSLFPSGSPDTQYF
-	TRBV28	-	TRBJ2-2	TGTGCCAGCACCTTGGTGGGAACCACCGGGGAGCTGTTTTTT	CASTLVGTTGELFF
few	TRBV24-1	-	TRBJ2-3	TGTGCCACCCGACACACAGATACGCAGTATTTT	CATRHTDTQYF
-	TRBV25-1	-	TRBJ2-3	TGTGCCAGCAGCTCCTATTGGGGAGGTAGTGCGACAGATACGCAGTATTTT	CASSSYWGGSATDTQYF
few	TRBV5-8	-	TRBJ2-7	TGTGCCAGCAGCTTCCGGGCCCCGGGACGGTCGGAGCAGTACTTC	CASSFRAPGRSEQYF
-	TRBV7-7	-	TRBJ2-5	TGTGCCAGCAGCCCGGATGGGAGTGGGCAAGAGACCCAGTACTTC	CASSPDGSGQETQYF
-	TRBV28	TRBD1	TRBJ2-1	TGTGCCAGCAGTTTAGACAGGGTTTCGGATGAGCAGTTCTTC	CASSLDRVSDEQFF
-	TRBV2	-	TRBJ2-3	TGTGCCAGCAGTGAAGCGCTTGGACTAATTCCAGATACGCAGTATTTT	CASSEALGLIPDTQYF
few	TRBV11-2	-	TRBJ1-5	TGTGCCAGCAGCTTAGGTGGTCAGGGTGGCAATCAGCCCCAGCATTTT	CASSLGGQGGNQPQHF
few	TRBV12-3/TRBV12-4	-	TRBJ2-1	TGTGCCAGCAGTTTCTCCGGCCACTACAATGAGCAGTTCTTC	CASSFSGHYNEQFF
-	TRBV11-2	-	TRBJ2-7	TGTGCCAGCAGCTTATGGGCTACCTACGAGCAGTACTTC	CASSLWATYEQYF
few	TRBV2	TRBD1	TRBJ2-7	TGTGCCAGCAGTAGACAGGGGGGAACCTACGAGCAGTACTTC	CASSRQGGTYEQYF
few	TRBV12-3/TRBV12-4	-	TRBJ2-2	TGTGCCAGCAGTTTGGTGCAGGAGCTGTTTTTT	CASSLVQELFF
many	TRBV12-3/TRBV12-4	-	TRBJ1-3	TGTGCCAGCAGCTTCGACAGCTCTGGAAACACCATATATTTT	CASSFDSSGNTIYF
many	TRBV6-2/TRBV6-3	-	TRBJ2-5	TGTGCCAGCAGTTACTCGGGGGCGTACCAAGAGACCCAGTACTTC	CASSYSGAYQETQYF
many	TRBV28	-	TRBJ2-3	TGTGCCAGCAGTTTCCCGGGACACGGTTTTGGCACAGATACGCAGTATTTT	CASSFPGHGFGTDTQYF
-	TRBV12-3/TRBV12-4	TRBD1	TRBJ1-4	TGTGCCAGCAGTTTATCGGATGACAGGGTGGTTAATGAAAAACTGTTTTTT	CASSLSDDRVVNEKLFF
-	TRBV4-1	-	TRBJ1-5	TGCGCCAGCAGCCAAGTTCCGGGGACTCAGCCCCAGCATTTT	CASSQVPGTQPQHF
few	TRBV11-2	-	TRBJ2-2	TGTGCCAGCAGCTTCATTTCCGGGCGTAACACCGGGGAGCTGTTTTTT	CASSFISGRNTGELFF
few	TRBV7-9	TRBD1	TRBJ2-5	TGTGCCAGCAGCTTAGGAGACAGGGGGCAAGAGACCCAGTACTTC	CASSLGDRGQETQYF
few	TRBV2	TRBD2	TRBJ2-7	TGTGCCAGCAGTGGGGAGGGATTCTACGAGCAGTACTTC	CASSGEGFYEQYF
few	TRBV12-3/TRBV12-4	-	TRBJ2-7	TGTGCCAGCAGTTTCATCTGGCAGTCGGACTCCTACGAGCAGTACTTC	CASSFIWQSDSYEQYF
few	TRBV5-5	TRBD2	TRBJ2-3	TGTGCCAGCAGCCTTGAGGCTAGCGGACGCACAGATACGCAGTATTTT	CASSLEASGRTDTQYF
few	TRBV6-4	TRBD2	TRBJ2-1	TGTGCCAGCAGTGACTCGGCAACTAGCGGGATCGGTGAGCAGTTCTTC	CASSDSATSGIGEQFF
few	TRBV29-1	TRBD2	TRBJ2-1	TGCAGCGTTACGGAGGGTAGCGGGAGGGCCAATGAGCAGTTCTTC	CSVTEGSGRANEQFF
-	TRBV2	TRBD2	TRBJ2-1	TGTGCCAGCAGGACCGGGACTAGCGGGGGCCGCTCCTACAATGAGCAGTTCTTC	CASRTGTSGGRSYNEQFF
-	TRBV15	TRBD2	TRBJ2-1	TGTGCCACCAGCTACAGCGGGGATGAGCAGTTCTTC	CATSYSGDEQFF
few	TRBV12-3/TRBV12-4	TRBD2	TRBJ2-1	TGTGCCAGCAGTGGACTAGCGGGAGCTGAGCAGTTCTTC	CASSGLAGAEQFF
-	TRBV29-1	TRBD2	TRBJ2-1	TGCAGCGTTGAAGACCTACAAACCGGGACTAGGATCTACAATGAGCAGTTCTTC	CSVEDLQTGTRIYNEQFF
-	TRBV20-1	-	TRBJ1-6	TGCAGTGCTAGAGACCCCCGAGGGGCCGATAATTCACCCCTCCACTTT	CSARDPRGADNSPLHF
few	TRBV20-1	TRBD1	TRBJ2-7	TGCAGTGCTAGATCGGAGACAGGGATCGGAGAGCAGTACTTC	CSARSETGIGEQYF
few	TRBV9	-	TRBJ2-3	TGTGCCAGCAGCGTAGATCGGTCCCAAGATACGCAGTATTTT	CASSVDRSQDTQYF
few	TRBV6-5	TRBD1	TRBJ2-1	TGTGCCAGCAGTTACGCAACCAACAGGGGTAATGAGCAGTTCTTC	CASSYATNRGNEQFF
many	TRBV5-5	TRBD2	TRBJ2-1	TGTGCCAGCAGCTTGATTCGGCCTAGCGGGGGCAATGAGCAGTTCTTC	CASSLIRPSGGNEQFF
few	TRBV7-2	-	TRBJ2-1	TGTGCCAGCAGCCGGACAGGGAGGGAGTTCTTC	CASSRTGREFF